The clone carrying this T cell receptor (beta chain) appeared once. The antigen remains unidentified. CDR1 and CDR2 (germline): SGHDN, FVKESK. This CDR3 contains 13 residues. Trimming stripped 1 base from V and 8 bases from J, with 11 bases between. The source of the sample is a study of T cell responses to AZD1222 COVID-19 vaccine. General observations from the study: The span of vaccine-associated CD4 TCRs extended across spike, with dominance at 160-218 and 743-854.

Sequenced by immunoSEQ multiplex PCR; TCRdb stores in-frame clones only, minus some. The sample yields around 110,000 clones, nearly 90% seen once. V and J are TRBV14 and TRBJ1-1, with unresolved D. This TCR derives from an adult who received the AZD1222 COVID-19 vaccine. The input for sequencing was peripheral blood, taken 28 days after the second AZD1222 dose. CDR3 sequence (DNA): TGTGCCAGCAGCCAAGTCGGGGTCCCCGAAGCTTTCTTT. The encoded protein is CASSQVGVPEAFF.